This record concerns one T cell receptor (beta chain) sequence. Its target is unknown. Germline CDR1 MNHEY, CDR2 SMNVEV (reference sequence). The CDR3 is made up of 17 amino acids. Trimming removed 4 bases from V and 8 bases from J; junction bases left unmatched: 15. This entry is derived from a study of siplizumab effects on memory and regulatory T cells. Study observations and caveats: Naive or memory phenotype assignment was not possible for roughly 80-96% of proliferating CD4+ or CD8+ clones. Naive T cells looked more diverse than memory cells and looked like major alloresponse contributors. Mean Treg-derived proportions of mappable alloreactive CD4+ clones were 68.8% for siplizumab and 26.9% for controls.

Unstimulated naive, memory, effector memory and TEMRA subsets from a few donor pairs were sequenced. TCRdb keeps only in-frame clones here, not all; method: immunoSEQ multiplex PCR. The data hold about 50,000 clones, with about 88% observed a single time. Sequenced: naive CD8+ T cells sorted from blood. The gene calls are TRBV27 and TRBJ2-1; 9 nucleotides match TRBD1. This sequence was found in a human donor in good health. The CDR3 here is CASSSPPGTGFLHEQFF. The CDR3 DNA is TGTGCCAGCAGTTCCCCCCCCGGGACAGGGTTTCTGCATGAGCAGTTCTTC.